The TCR beta chain described here comes from a study of blood T cell repertoires in COVID-19. Overall study: Acute-phase and convalescent COVID-19 samples originated in the United States, Italy and Spain.

There are 14 residues in the CDR3. V dropped 4 bases and J dropped 1 base, with 10 bases sitting between them. CDR1 is MDHEN and CDR2 is SYDVKM in the germline V gene. TCRdb keeps only in-frame clones here, not all; method: immunoSEQ multiplex PCR. The table has 150,000 to 200,000 clones, 87% seen once. The sample comprised PBMCs or T cells enriched from blood (not recorded which). This clonotype originated in a human donor with acute COVID-19. The donor label of this sample is uncertain. The chain couples TRBV28 to TRBJ1-1, with D maybe TRBD1 (6 bases). The DNA of the CDR3 is TGTGCCAGCAGTTCACAGGGCCCGAACACTGAAGCTTTCTTT. This codes for CASSSQGPNTEAFF.